This T cell receptor beta chain was sequenced in a study of cytomegalovirus exposure and HLA in healthy donors. The study's findings and limits: In a later analysis, at a false discovery rate of 0.05, under 20,000 TCR beta sequences were associated with HLA alleles.

60 Vbeta and 13 Jbeta primers were used in PCR. Generated by immunoSEQ multiplex PCR, the TCRdb table keeps only in-frame clones and is missing some. Among roughly 160,000 clones listed, roughly three quarters were seen once. Comment on this clone: The antigen remains unidentified.

Input material: PBMCs. The clonotype was recovered from a man aged 18 to 29 in good health and CMV-seropositive.

The CDR3 DNA is TGTGCCAGCTCACCCCCTTTGCGCAGGGCCCATCAGCCCCAGCATTTT. Amino acids: CASSPPLRRAHQPQHF. The chain joins TRBV18 to TRBJ1-5, with a weak D call TRBD1 (5 bases). V was shortened by 3 bases and J by 5 bases, with 17 bases between the two germline ends. Per the germline V gene, CDR1 is KGHSH and CDR2 is LQKENI. The CDR3 contains 16 residues. The entire variable domain, with the rest obtained from reference TRBV18 and TRBJ1-5, is as follows: NAGVMQNPRHLVRRRGQEARLRCSPMKGHSHVYWYRQLPEEGLKFMVYLQKENIIDESGMPKERFSAEFPKEGPSILRIQQVVRGDSAAYFCASSPPLRRAHQPQHFGDGTRLSIL.